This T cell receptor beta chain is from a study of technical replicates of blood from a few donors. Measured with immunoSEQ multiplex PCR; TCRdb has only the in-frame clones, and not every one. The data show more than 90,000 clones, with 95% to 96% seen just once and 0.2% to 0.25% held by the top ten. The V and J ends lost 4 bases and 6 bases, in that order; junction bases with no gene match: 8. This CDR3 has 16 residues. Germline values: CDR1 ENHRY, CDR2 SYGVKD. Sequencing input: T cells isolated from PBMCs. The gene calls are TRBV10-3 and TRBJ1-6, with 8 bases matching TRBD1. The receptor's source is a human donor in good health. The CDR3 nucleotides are TGTGCCATCAGTGTCCAGGGACAGGACACTAATTCACCCCTCCACTTT. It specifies CAISVQGQDTNSPLHF.